Following are 21 T cell receptor beta chains from one sample sequenced in a study of blood T cell repertoires in COVID-19. The assay was immunoSEQ multiplex PCR, and TCRdb's table has in-frame clones only and misses some. In the table there are about half a million clones, around 85% of which are singletons. The sample consisted of peripheral blood. The source is a human donor in a cohort sampled during active COVID-19.

CDR3 sequence (DNA): TGTGCCAGCAGTCTGGAGGGACGCCAACGCCCAGCCAAAAACATTCAGTACTTC. As protein: CASSLEGRQRPAKNIQYF. The rearrangement joins TRBV6-6 to TRBJ2-4, with D maybe TRBD2 (6 bases). Germline values: CDR1 MNHNY, CDR2 SVGAGI (reference sequence). V was trimmed by 5 bases and J by 0 bases, leaving 20 bases between them. This CDR3 comprises 18 residues.

This chain links TRBV30 with TRBJ2-1; TRBD2 aligns across 10 bases. The CDR3 has 15 residues. Germline V gene data show CDR1 as GTSNPN and CDR2 as SVGIG (reference sequence). The ends lost 1 base at V and 9 bases at J; junction bases unmatched: 9. This chain's CDR3 is CAWSDPAGGNGEQFF. In DNA form, the CDR3 reads TGTGCCTGGAGTGATCCAGCGGGAGGGAACGGTGAGCAGTTCTTC.

The rearrangement joins TRBV3-1 (or the pseudogene TRBV3-2) to TRBJ2-1; 9 bases match TRBD1. CDR1 is LGHDT, CDR2 YNNKEL, per germline (reference sequence). This CDR3 is built from 15 residues. V dropped 4 bases and J dropped 5; count of bases not matched to a gene: 6. In nucleotides, the CDR3 is TGTGCCAGCAGCCCTACAGGGGGCGTTAACAATGAGCAGTTCTTC. This encodes CASSPTGGVNNEQFF.

This clone was counted a few times. V is TRBV7-3 and J is TRBJ1-1, with D possibly being TRBD1 (5 bases). Looked up from germline, CDR1 is SGHTA and CDR2 is FQGTGA. V lost 1 base to trimming and J lost 3 bases, with 6 bases between them. CDR3 size: 13 residues. The CDR3 bases are TGTGCCAGCAGCTTAAGGGGGGACACTGAAGCTTTCTTT. The encoded protein is CASSLRGDTEAFF.

This clone occurred once. A much larger clone differs by one base, so this may be a read error. Other nucleotide sequences from this sample produce the same CDR3. The CDR3 DNA reads TGTGCCATCAGTGCCGGCAATGAGCAGTTCTTC. Translation gives CAISAGNEQFF. The chain uses TRBV10-3 and TRBJ2-1, with D unclear. Germline V CDR1 and CDR2: ENHRY, SYGVKD. V was trimmed by 4 bases and J by 6 bases, leaving 4 bases between them. There are 11 residues in the CDR3.

The J gene is TRBJ2-2, the V gene TRBV2; perhaps TRBD1 as D (5 bases). The CDR3 sequence is 13 residues long. Deletions cut 7 bases from V and 5 bases from J, with 11 bases between. Germline values: CDR1 SNHLY, CDR2 FYNNEI. CDR3 residues: CASTGSETGELFF. The DNA of the CDR3 is TGTGCCAGCACAGGGTCAGAAACCGGGGAGCTGTTTTTT.

The chain uses TRBV28 and TRBJ2-3; 7 nucleotides align to TRBD2. Germline trimming cut 7 bases from V and 5 bases from J; bases unmatched to any gene: 12. This CDR3 is built from 15 residues. Germline CDR1 MDHEN, CDR2 SYDVKM. CDR3: CASKRAGDLRDTQYF. The DNA for the CDR3 is TGTGCCAGCAAAAGGGCGGGGGACCTACGAGATACGCAGTATTTT.

This chain connects TRBV30 to TRBJ2-1; 15 bases align to TRBD2. Looked up from germline, CDR1 is GTSNPN and CDR2 is SVGIG (reference sequence). Trimming at V came to 3 bases and at J to 7 bases, leaving 10 bases not matched to a gene. CDR3 length equals 17 residues. The chain's CDR3 is CAWRGLHGLAGGNEQFF. The CDR3 DNA sequence: TGTGCCTGGAGGGGACTACACGGACTAGCGGGGGGGAATGAGCAGTTCTTC.

The CDR3 DNA sequence: TGTGCCAGCAGGGTTGACCGGGACTATGGCTACACCTTC. It is translated as CASRVDRDYGYTF. The gene calls are TRBV28 and TRBJ1-2; D unresolved. Germline V gene sequence: CDR1 MDHEN, CDR2 SYDVKM. Trimming left V 6 bases short and J 3 bases short, with 11 bases between. The CDR3 is 13 amino acids.

This clone was recorded only once. J is TRBJ2-1 and V is TRBV28; 7 nucleotides line up with TRBD2. With V trimmed by 10 bases and J by 4 bases, 7 bases remained unmatched. The CDR3 length is 13 residues. From germline, CDR1 is MDHEN and CDR2 SYDVKM. The chain's CDR3 is CATIGTTYNEQFF. CDR3 nucleotide sequence: TGTGCCACCATAGGGACTACATACAATGAGCAGTTCTTC. Together with reference TRBV28 and TRBJ2-1, the CDR3 gives the full variable domain: DVKVTQSSRYLVKRTGEKVFLECVQDMDHENMFWYRQDPGLGLRLIYFSYDVKMKEKGDIPEGYSVSREKKERFSLILESASTNQTSMYLCATIGTTYNEQFFGPGTRLTVL.

The chain joins TRBV18 to TRBJ2-5, with TRBD2 identical over 10 bases. The CDR3 sequence is 16 residues long. V dropped 3 bases and J dropped 4; count of bases not matched to a gene: 8. Germline CDR1 KGHSH, CDR2 LQKENI. CDR3 in amino acids: CASSPPRLAGAETQYF. CDR3 in DNA: TGTGCCAGCTCACCTCCTCGACTAGCGGGTGCAGAGACCCAGTACTTC.

The chain joins TRBV7-3 to TRBJ2-3; 11 nucleotides align to TRBD2. Germline trimming cut 4 bases from V and 3 bases from J; bases unmatched to any gene: 6. Germline V CDR1 and CDR2: SGHTA, FQGTGA. The CDR3 is 16 amino acids. The CDR3 sequence: CASSSTSGARTDTQYF. CDR3 DNA: TGTGCCAGCAGCTCGACTAGCGGGGCTCGGACAGATACGCAGTATTTT.

The CDR3 nucleotides read TGTGCCAGCAGTTACTCCCTGGGACAGGGGTCACCATGGAGCTCCTACGAGCAGTACTTC. Protein: CASSYSLGQGSPWSSYEQYF. The V and J genes are TRBV6-2 or TRBV6-3 and TRBJ2-7; 10 nucleotides align to TRBD1. Germline CDR1 MNHEY, CDR2 SVGEGT. The V gene end was trimmed by 0 bases and the J gene end by 0 bases; junction bases not matched to a gene: 14. This CDR3 is built from 20 residues.

The genes are TRBV30 and TRBJ1-5; D gene ambiguous. This CDR3 is 15 amino acids long. Trimming stripped 2 bases from V and 5 bases from J, with 16 bases between. Per germline, CDR1 GTSNPN and CDR2 SVGIG (reference sequence). CDR3 nucleotide sequence: TGTGCCTGGAGTAGCGGAAAGGGTGATGATCAGCCCCAGCATTTT. This encodes CAWSSGKGDDQPQHF.

The chain employs TRBV7-9 and TRBJ1-3, with D perhaps TRBD1 (5 bases). The CDR3 has 17 amino acids. V was shortened by 5 bases and J by 0 bases, with 17 bases between the two germline ends. CDR1 is SEHNR and CDR2 is FQNEAQ in the germline V gene (reference sequence). The CDR3: CASSLGQGEASGNTIYF. CDR3 bases: TGTGCCAGCAGCCTAGGGCAGGGCGAAGCCTCTGGAAACACCATATATTTT. The full variable domain, completed using reference TRBV7-9 and TRBJ1-3, is DTGVSQNPRHKITKRGQNVTFRCDPISEHNRLYWYRQTLGQGPEFLTYFQNEAQLEKSRLLSDRFSAERPKGSFSTLEIQRTEQGDSAMYLCASSLGQGEASGNTIYFGEGSWLTVV.

The chain joins TRBV30 to TRBJ1-2; 9 positions agree with TRBD1. V trimming: 4 bases; J trimming: 2 bases; junction bases outside the gene matches: 2. Per germline, CDR1 GTSNPN and CDR2 SVGIG (reference sequence). The CDR3 contains 13 residues. The CDR3 DNA follows: TGTGCCTGGAAAGGACAGGGGAACTATGGCTACACCTTC. The encoded protein is CAWKGQGNYGYTF.

V gene TRBV30 combines with J gene TRBJ1-5; 10 nucleotides line up with TRBD1. Losses at the gene ends were 1 base for V and 6 bases for J; bases not matched to a gene: 3. The CDR3 is 14 amino acids. Germline CDR1 is GTSNPN and CDR2 is SVGIG (reference sequence). The CDR3 loop is CAWSGTGGVQPQHF. The CDR3 nucleotides read TGTGCCTGGAGTGGGACAGGGGGGGTTCAGCCCCAGCATTTT.

The rearrangement links TRBV7-2 to TRBJ2-3; 7 bases agree with TRBD1. Germline V lookup: CDR1 SGHTA, CDR2 FQGNSA. V lost 5 bases, J lost 3 bases, and 5 bases stayed unmatched. The CDR3 consists of 14 residues. For the CDR3, the DNA is TGTGCCAGCAGCGTCGGGACAGATACAGATACGCAGTATTTT. Translation gives CASSVGTDTDTQYF. Variable domain in full (rest from reference TRBV7-2 and TRBJ2-3): GAGVSQSPSNKVTEKGKDVELRCDPISGHTALYWYRQSLGQGLEFLIYFQGNSAPDKSGLPSDRFSAERTGGSVSTLTIQRTQQEDSAVYLCASSVGTDTDTQYFGPGTRLTVL.

V is TRBV7-3 and J is TRBJ2-2, with 8 positions matching TRBD2. J gave up 5 bases and V 1 base, and 9 bases lay outside the gene matches. This CDR3 has 17 amino acids. From germline, CDR1 is SGHTA and CDR2 FQGTGA. The CDR3 protein is CASSLMGSGSRTGELFF. DNA of the CDR3: TGTGCCAGCAGCTTAATGGGAAGCGGGAGTCGTACCGGGGAGCTGTTTTTT. Full variable domain (missing parts from reference TRBV7-3 and TRBJ2-2): GAGVSQTPSNKVTEKGKYVELRCDPISGHTALYWYRQSLGQGPEFLIYFQGTGAADDSGLPNDRFFAVRPEGSVSTLKIQRTERGDSAVYLCASSLMGSGSRTGELFFGEGSRLTVL.

CDR3 in amino acids: CASSTVTVQETQYF. DNA of the CDR3: TGTGCCAGTAGTACGGTGACAGTTCAAGAGACCCAGTACTTC. J is TRBJ2-5 and V is TRBV19; D may be TRBD1 (5 bases). With 4 bases removed from V and 2 bases from J, the gap between germline ends came to 11 bases. Germline V gene lookup returns CDR1 LNHDA and CDR2 SQIVND (reference sequence). The CDR3 sequence is 14 residues long.

CDR3 sequence reads: CASSLTGEDGYTF. The CDR3 bases are TGTGCCAGCAGTCTGACAGGGGAAGATGGCTACACCTTC. V and J are TRBV12-3 or TRBV12-4 and TRBJ1-2; 8 nucleotides align to TRBD1. The junction had 5 bases not matched to a gene; V was cut back by 5 bases and J by 6 bases. The CDR3 is 13 residues long.